This T cell receptor (beta chain) was documented in a study of T cell responses to AZD1222 COVID-19 vaccine. Findings and caveats of the study: No repertoire was sampled before or during the peak T cell response, only after it. Regions 160-218 and 743-854 dominated among vaccine-associated CD4 TCRs spanning spike. Donors skewed white British and female; clonal diversity was possibly underestimated. The study found Spike-specific TCR breadth and depth rose after two AZD1222 doses.

Generated by immunoSEQ multiplex PCR, the TCRdb table keeps only in-frame clones and is missing some. The table lists roughly 85,000 clones, 70% to 90% of them singletons. Trimming removed 8 bases from V and 8 bases from J, with 15 bases in between. Germline assignment: CDR1 SNHLY and CDR2 FYNNEI. The CDR3 spans 12 residues. As to this clone: Its antigen is currently unknown.

The sequencing used peripheral blood, collected on day 0 of MenACWY control vaccination. This clonotype originated in an adult in good health. The chain recombines TRBV2 with TRBJ1-1; D gene uncertain. CDR3 sequence (DNA): TGTGCCAGCCTAGCTTCAGCGCTAGAAGCTTTCTTT. Amino acids: CASLASALEAFF.